These T cell receptor beta chains were read from a single sample in a study of response to subunit inactivated influenza vaccine. TCRdb independently ran MiXCR on the RT-PCR reads; one entry per CDR3 protein. The table shows about 500,000 distinct CDR3 sequences, with 16% occurring only once. This material consisted of CD4+ T cells sorted from PBMCs, taken roughly 24 months after vaccination. Receptors originate from a man between 50 and 69 years old who received an inactivated influenza vaccine. CDR3s leave out the opening cysteine and the closing phenylalanine or tryptophan.

v_call	j_call	cdr3_aa
TRBV5-1	TRBJ2-3	ASSRNRKGQATDTQY
TRBV28	TRBJ2-1	ASSFAVLLSSYNEQF
TRBV4-3	TRBJ2-2	ASSQGIATGELF
TRBV29-1	TRBJ2-1	SVAPGGRYYNEQF
TRBV6-2/TRBV6-3	TRBJ2-7	ASSYSRFGRGYEQY
TRBV6-5	TRBJ2-1	ASSYTSYNEQF
TRBV5-4	TRBJ2-3	ASSPNAGTSTDTQY
TRBV5-1	TRBJ2-5	ASSAYRGTGETQY
TRBV7-3	TRBJ2-5	ASSRRAGVMETQY
TRBV7-6	TRBJ1-2	ASSLTSREAYNYGYT
TRBV23-1	TRBJ2-5	ASSQSYPGYSQETQY
TRBV11-2	TRBJ2-2	ASSLQTGSNTGELF
TRBV20-1	TRBJ2-5	SAKAGQETQY
TRBV3-1	TRBJ2-7	ASSHRKAAEQY
TRBV5-1	TRBJ2-7	ASSQDGTGFMYEQY
TRBV12-3/TRBV12-4	TRBJ1-2	ASSEGQIYGYT
TRBV9	TRBJ2-3	AGSGEGGGALDTQY
TRBV5-6	TRBJ2-7	ASSLIRGGEQY
TRBV11-2	TRBJ2-3	ASSLGGVVNTQY
TRBV5-5	TRBJ1-4	ASRSTSQGSREKLF
TRBV5-1	TRBJ2-7	ASSLGMGGTEQY
TRBV4-1	TRBJ2-3	ASSLIGDGTDTQY
TRBV12-3/TRBV12-4	TRBJ1-5	ASRLSPGQGKEWQPQH
TRBV7-6	TRBJ2-5	ASSLGSDSQETQY
TRBV20-1	TRBJ2-3	SAPGGRTDTQY
TRBV6-1	TRBJ1-1	ASGGHQNTEAF
TRBV14	TRBJ2-1	ASTSGTSRYNEQF
TRBV7-9	TRBJ1-2	ASSLQGAHYGYT
TRBV5-4	TRBJ1-2	ASSRIRDNSYGYT